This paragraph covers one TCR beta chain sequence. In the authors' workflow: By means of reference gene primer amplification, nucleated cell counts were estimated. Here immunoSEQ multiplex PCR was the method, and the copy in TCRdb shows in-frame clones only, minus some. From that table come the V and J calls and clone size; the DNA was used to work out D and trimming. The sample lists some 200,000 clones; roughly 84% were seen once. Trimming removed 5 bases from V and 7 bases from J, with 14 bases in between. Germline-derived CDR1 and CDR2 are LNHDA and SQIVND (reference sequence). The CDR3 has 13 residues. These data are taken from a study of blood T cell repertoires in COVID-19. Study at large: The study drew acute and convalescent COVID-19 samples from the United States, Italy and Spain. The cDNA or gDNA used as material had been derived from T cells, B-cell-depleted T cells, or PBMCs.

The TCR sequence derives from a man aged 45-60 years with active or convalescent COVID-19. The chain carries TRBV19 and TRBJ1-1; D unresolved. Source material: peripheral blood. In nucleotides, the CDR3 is TGTGCCAGTAGTCCCGGCGGTTATAATGAAGCTTTCTTT. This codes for CASSPGGYNEAFF.